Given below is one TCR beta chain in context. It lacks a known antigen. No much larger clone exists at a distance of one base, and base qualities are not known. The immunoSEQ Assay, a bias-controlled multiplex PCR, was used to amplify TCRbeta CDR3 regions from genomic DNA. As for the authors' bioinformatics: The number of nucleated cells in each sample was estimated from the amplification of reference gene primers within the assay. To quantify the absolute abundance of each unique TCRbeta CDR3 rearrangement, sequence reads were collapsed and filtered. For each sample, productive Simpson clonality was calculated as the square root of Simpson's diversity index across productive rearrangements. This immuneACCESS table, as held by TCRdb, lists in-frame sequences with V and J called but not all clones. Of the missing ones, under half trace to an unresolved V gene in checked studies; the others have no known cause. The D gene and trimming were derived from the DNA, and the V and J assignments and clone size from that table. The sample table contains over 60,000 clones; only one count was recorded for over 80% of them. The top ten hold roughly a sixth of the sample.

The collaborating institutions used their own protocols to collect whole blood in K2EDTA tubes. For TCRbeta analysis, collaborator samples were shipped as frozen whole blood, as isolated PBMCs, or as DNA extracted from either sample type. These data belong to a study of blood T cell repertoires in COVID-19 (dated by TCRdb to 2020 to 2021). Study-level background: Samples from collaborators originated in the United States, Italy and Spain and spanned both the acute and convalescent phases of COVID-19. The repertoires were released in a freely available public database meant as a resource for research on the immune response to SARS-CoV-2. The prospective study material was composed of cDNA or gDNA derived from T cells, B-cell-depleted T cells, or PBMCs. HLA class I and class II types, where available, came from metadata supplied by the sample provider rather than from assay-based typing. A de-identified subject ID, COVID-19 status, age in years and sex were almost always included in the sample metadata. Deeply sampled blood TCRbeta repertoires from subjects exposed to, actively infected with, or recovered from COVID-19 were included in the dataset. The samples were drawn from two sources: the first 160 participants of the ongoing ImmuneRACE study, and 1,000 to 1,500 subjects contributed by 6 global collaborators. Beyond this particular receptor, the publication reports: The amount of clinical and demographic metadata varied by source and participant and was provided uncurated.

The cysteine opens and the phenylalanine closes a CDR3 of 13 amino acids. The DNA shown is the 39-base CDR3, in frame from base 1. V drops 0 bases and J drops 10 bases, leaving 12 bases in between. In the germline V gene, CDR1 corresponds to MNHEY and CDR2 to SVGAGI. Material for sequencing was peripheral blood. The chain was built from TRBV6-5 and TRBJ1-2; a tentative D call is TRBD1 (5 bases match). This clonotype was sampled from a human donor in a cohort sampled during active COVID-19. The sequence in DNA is TGTGCCAGCAGTTACTCGAGTTTGGGGCACTACACCTTC. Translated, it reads CASSYSSLGHYTF.